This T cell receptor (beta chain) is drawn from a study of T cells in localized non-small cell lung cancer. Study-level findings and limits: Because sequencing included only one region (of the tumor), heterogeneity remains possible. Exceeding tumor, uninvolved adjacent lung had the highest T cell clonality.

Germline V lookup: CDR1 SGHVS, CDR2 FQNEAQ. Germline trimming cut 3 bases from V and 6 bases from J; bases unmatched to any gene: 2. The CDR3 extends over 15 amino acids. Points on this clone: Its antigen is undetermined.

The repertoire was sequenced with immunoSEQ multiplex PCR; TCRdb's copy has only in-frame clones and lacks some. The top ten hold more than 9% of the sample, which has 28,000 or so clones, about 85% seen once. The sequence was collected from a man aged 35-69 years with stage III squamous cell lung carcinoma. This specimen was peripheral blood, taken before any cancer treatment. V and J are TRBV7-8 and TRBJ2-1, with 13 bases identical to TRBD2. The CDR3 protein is CASSLTSGRTNEQFF. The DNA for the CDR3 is TGTGCCAGCAGCTTGACTAGCGGGAGGACCAATGAGCAGTTCTTC.